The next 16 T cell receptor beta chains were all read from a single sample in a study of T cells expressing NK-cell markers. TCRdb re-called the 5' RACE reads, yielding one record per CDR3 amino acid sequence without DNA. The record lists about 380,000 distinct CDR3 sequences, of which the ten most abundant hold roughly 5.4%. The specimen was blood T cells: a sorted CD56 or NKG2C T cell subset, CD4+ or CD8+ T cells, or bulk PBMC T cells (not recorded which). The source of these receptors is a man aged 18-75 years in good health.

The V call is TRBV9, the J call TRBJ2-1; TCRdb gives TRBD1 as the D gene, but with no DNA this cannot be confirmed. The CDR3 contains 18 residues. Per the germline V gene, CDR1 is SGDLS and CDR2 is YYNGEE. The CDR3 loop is CASSVDFSGVGSYNEQFF.

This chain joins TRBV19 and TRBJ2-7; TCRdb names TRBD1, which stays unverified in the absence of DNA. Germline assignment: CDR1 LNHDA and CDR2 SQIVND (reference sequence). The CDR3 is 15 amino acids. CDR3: CASSARQGSTYEQYF.

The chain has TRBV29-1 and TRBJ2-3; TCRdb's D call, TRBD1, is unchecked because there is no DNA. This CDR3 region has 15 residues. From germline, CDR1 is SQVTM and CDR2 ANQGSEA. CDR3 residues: CSGRGGLQSPDTQYF.

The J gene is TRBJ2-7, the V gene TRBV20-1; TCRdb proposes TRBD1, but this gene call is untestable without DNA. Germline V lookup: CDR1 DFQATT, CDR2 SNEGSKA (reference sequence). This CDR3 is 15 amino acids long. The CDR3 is CSAPSPQTGHYEQYF.

The CDR3 loop is CASSQGLGRETQYF. V gene TRBV4-1 combines with J gene TRBJ2-5; TCRdb gives TRBD2 as the D gene, but with no DNA this cannot be confirmed. Germline V gene lookup returns CDR1 MGHRA and CDR2 YSYEKL. The CDR3 consists of 14 residues.

The CDR3 loop reads CASRKGEEAFF. The chain employs TRBV25-1 and TRBJ1-1; TCRdb lists TRBD1, though no DNA is available to test this call. There are 11 residues in the CDR3. Looked up from germline, CDR1 is MGHDK and CDR2 is SYGVNS.

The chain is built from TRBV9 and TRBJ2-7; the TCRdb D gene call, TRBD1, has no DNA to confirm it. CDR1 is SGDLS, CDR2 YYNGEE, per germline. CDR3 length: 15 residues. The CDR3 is CASSPLGQGFYEQYF.

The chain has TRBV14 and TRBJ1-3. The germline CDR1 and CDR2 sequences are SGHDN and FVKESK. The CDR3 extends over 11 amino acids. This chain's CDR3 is CASSVFNTIYF.

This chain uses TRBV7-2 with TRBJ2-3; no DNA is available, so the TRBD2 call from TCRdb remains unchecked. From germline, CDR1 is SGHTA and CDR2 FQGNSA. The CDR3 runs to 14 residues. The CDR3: CASTKRTSTDTQYF.

This CDR3 reads CASSARGRSLQETQYF. This chain connects TRBV6-1 to TRBJ2-5; TCRdb's assignment of TRBD2 cannot be checked, as there is no DNA. Germline assignment: CDR1 MNHNS and CDR2 SASEGT. The CDR3 length is 16 residues.

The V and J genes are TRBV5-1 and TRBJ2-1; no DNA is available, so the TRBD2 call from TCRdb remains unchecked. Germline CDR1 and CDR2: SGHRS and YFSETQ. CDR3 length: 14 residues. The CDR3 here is CASSFQTSGYEQFF.

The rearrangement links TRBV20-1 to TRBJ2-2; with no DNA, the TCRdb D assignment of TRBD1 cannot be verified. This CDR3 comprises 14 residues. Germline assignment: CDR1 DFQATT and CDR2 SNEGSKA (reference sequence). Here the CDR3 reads CSARPGQNSGELFF.

Here the CDR3 reads CASRQTGLTEAFF. The chain combines TRBV28 with TRBJ1-1; TCRdb outputs TRBD1, but without DNA this stays unchecked. The CDR3 extends over 13 amino acids. The germline V gene has CDR1 MDHEN and CDR2 SYDVKM.

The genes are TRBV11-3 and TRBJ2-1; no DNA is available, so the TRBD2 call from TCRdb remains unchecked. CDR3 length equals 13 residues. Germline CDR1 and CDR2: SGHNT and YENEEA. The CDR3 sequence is CASRKGPRNEQFF.

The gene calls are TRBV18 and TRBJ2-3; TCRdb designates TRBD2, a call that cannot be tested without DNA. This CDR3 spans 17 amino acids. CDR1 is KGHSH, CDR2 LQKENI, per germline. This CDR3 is CASSPVWGGPSTDTQYF.

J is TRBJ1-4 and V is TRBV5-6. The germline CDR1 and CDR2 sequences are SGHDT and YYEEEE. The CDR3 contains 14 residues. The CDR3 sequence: CASSLFQGGGKLFF.